These 6 T cell receptor beta chains came from one sample sequenced in a study of beta chain features in type 1 diabetes. Isolated RNA was reverse transcribed in full, so expressed TCRB transcripts were sequenced. Assay: immunoSEQ multiplex PCR; the TCRdb copy retains only in-frame clones and omits some. Found here are under 450,000 clones, over 12% of them singletons; the top ten hold 0.019%. Sequencing input: naive CD4+ T cells from blood. The receptors here all came from a woman under 30 in good health.

The chain recombines TRBV30 with TRBJ1-1, with unresolved D. Germline V gene data show CDR1 as GTSNPN and CDR2 as SVGIG (reference sequence). The V and J ends lost 0 bases and 1 base respectively, with 12 bases between them. The CDR3 runs 15 residues. The CDR3 coding sequence is TGTGCCTGGAGTGTGAGGCATACGTCGAACACTGAAGCTTTCTTT. It translates to CAWSVRHTSNTEAFF.

This clone has only a few counts. The chain carries TRBV5-1 and TRBJ1-1; 9 bases line up with TRBD1. After removal of 3 bases from V and 7 bases from J, the junction contained 4 bases not matched to a gene. The CDR3 length is 13 residues. CDR1 SGHRS and CDR2 YFSETQ come from the germline V gene. CDR3 coding DNA: TGCGCCAGCAGCTGGACAGGGGAGAGTGAAGCTTTCTTT. Its translation: CASSWTGESEAFF. The variable domain in full, completed from reference TRBV5-1 and TRBJ1-1, reads KAGVTQTPRYLIKTRGQQVTLSCSPISGHRSVSWYQQTPGQGLQFLFEYFSETQRNKGNFPGRFSGRQFSNSRSEMNVSTLELGDSALYLCASSWTGESEAFFGQGTRLTVV.

The V gene is TRBV7-3, the J gene TRBJ2-1; perhaps TRBD2 as D (7 bases). Trimming took 5 bases from V and 6 from J, leaving 14 bases between them. Germline CDR1 and CDR2: SGHTA and FQGTGA. The CDR3 contains 14 residues. CDR3 DNA: TGTGCCAGCAGCCCCCACAGGGAGGGCAATGAGCAGTTCTTC. It translates to CASSPHREGNEQFF.

The sample holds a few counts of this clone. J is TRBJ2-7 and V is TRBV13; a weak D match, TRBD2 (6 bases). This CDR3 is built from 14 residues. Looked up from germline, CDR1 is PRHDT and CDR2 is FYEKMQ (reference sequence). V lost 5 bases to trimming and J lost 4 bases, with 15 bases between them. Written as DNA, the CDR3 is TGTGCCAGCAGCCCCAGCGGGCCCACTTACGAGCAGTACTTC. Amino acids: CASSPSGPTYEQYF. Full variable domain (missing parts from reference TRBV13 and TRBJ2-7): AAGVIQSPRHLIKEKRETATLKCYPIPRHDTVYWYQQGPGQDPQFLISFYEKMQSDKGSIPDRFSAQQFSDYHSELNMSSLELGDSALYFCASSPSGPTYEQYFGPGTRLTVT.

This clone has more than one count but fewer than ten. The chain is built from TRBV20-1 and TRBJ2-7; D may be TRBD2 (5 bases). Trimming removed 6 bases at V and 2 bases at J, with 8 bases between. The germline gives CDR1 DFQATT, CDR2 SNEGSKA (reference sequence). The CDR3 contains 11 residues. The CDR3 reads CSAIATYEQYF. The CDR3 DNA reads as TGCAGTGCAATAGCGACCTACGAGCAGTACTTC.

This chain joins TRBV7-8 and TRBJ2-5, with D possibly being TRBD1 (6 bases). In germline, CDR1 is SGHVS, CDR2 FQNEAQ. Trimming shortened V by 3 bases and J by 3 bases, and 14 bases separated the two germline ends. CDR3 size: 15 residues. The CDR3 coding sequence is TGTGCCAGCAGCTTCCGTAGACAGGTTGAAGAGACCCAGTACTTC. Protein product: CASSFRRQVEETQYF.